This T cell receptor (beta chain) stems from a study of blood T cell repertoires in COVID-19. Across the whole study: The samples span acute and convalescent COVID-19 from the United States, Italy and Spain. The cDNA or gDNA used as material had been derived from T cells, B-cell-depleted T cells, or PBMCs.

This clone showed up just once. Germline V lookup: CDR1 SGHTS, CDR2 YDEGEE. The junction had 9 bases not matched to a gene; V was cut back by 4 bases and J by 5 bases. This CDR3 spans 15 amino acids. Authors' analysis steps: Counts of nucleated cells, estimated from reference gene primer amplification, were obtained. TCRdb keeps only in-frame clones here, not all; method: immunoSEQ multiplex PCR. The D gene and trimming were derived from the DNA, and the V and J assignments and clone size from that table. The data show roughly 25,000 clones, with 85% to 90% seen just once and approximately 17% held by the top ten.

The sequence was collected from a woman of 80 years or more with acute or convalescent COVID-19. The gene calls are TRBV5-8 and TRBJ2-5, with 9 positions matching TRBD2. Sequenced material: peripheral blood. The chain's CDR3 is CASSGGSLAGETQYF. Here the CDR3 DNA reads TGTGCCAGCAGCGGGGGGAGCCTAGCGGGGGAGACCCAGTACTTC.